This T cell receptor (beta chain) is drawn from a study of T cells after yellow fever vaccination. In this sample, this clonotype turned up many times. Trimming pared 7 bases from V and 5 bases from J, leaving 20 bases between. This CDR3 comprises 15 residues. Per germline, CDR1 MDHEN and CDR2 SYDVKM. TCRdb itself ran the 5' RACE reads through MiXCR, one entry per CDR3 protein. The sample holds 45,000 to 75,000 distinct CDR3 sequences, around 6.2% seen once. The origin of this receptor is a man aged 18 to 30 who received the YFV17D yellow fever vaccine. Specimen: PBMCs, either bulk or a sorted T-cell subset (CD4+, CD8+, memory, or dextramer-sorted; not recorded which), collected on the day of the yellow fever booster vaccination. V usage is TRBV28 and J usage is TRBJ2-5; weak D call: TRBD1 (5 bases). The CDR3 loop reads CASTLEWGLGETQYF. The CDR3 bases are TGTGCCAGCACCTTAGAGTGGGGCCTCGGGGAGACCCAGTACTTC.